This note documents a single T cell receptor beta chain sequence. Some clones are missing from TCRdb's copy, which holds only in-frame ones; the method was immunoSEQ multiplex PCR. The sample has 25,000 to 35,000 clones; around 87% are singletons. The entry originates in a study of T cells in narcolepsy. Study as a whole: Donors had narcolepsy type 1 or type 2, or were healthy controls.

Trimming took 4 bases from V and 15 from J; bases not matched to a gene: 7. The CDR3 loop spans 12 amino acids. Germline lookup yields CDR1 GTSNPN and CDR2 SVGIG (reference sequence). This receptor was taken from a human donor in good health. Sequenced material: memory (CD45RA-) CD4+ T cells from blood. The rearrangement uses TRBV30 and TRBJ2-2, with 11 bases that match TRBD1. CDR3 in amino acids: CAWKPGQGVVFF. CDR3 nucleotide sequence: TGTGCCTGGAAGCCGGGACAGGGGGTGGTGTTTTTT.